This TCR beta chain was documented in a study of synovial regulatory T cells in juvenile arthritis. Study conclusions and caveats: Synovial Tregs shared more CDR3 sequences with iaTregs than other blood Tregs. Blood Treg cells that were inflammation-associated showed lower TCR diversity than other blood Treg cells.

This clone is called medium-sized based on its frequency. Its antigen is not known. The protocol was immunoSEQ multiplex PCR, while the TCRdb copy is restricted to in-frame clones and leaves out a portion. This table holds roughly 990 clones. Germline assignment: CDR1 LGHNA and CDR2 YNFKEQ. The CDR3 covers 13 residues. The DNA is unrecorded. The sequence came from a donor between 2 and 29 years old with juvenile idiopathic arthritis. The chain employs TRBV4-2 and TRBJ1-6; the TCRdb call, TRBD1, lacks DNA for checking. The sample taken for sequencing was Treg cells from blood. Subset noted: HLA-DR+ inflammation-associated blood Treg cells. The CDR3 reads CASSLQGPAPLHF.